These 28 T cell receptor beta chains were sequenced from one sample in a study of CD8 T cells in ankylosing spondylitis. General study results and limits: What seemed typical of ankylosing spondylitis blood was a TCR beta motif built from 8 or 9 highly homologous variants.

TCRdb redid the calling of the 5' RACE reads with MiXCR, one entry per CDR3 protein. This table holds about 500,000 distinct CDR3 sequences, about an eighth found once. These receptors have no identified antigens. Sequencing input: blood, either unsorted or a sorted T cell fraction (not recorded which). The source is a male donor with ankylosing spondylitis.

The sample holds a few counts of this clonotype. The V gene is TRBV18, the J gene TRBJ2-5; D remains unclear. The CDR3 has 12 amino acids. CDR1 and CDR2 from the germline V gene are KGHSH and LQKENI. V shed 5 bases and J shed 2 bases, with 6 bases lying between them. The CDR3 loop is CASSFQQETQYF. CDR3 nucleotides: TGTGCCAGCTCATTCCAACAAGAGACCCAGTACTTC.

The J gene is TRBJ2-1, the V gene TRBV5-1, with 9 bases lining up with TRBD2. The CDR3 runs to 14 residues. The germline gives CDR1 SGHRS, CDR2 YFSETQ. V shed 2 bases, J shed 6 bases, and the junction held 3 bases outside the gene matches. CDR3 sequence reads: CASSFSGSTNEQFF. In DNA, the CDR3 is TGCGCCAGCAGCTTTAGCGGGAGTACCAATGAGCAGTTCTTC.

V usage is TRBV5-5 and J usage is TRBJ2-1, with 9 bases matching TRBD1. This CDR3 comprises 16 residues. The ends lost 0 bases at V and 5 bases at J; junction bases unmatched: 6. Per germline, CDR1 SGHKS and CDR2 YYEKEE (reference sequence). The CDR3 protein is CASSLARDRVNNEQFF. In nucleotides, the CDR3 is TGTGCCAGCAGCTTGGCCCGGGACAGGGTTAACAATGAGCAGTTCTTC.

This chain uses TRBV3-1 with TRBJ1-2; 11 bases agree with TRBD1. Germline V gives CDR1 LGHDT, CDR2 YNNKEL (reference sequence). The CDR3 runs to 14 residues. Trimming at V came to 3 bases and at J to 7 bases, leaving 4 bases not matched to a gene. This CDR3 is CASSHGQGAGGYTF. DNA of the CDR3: TGTGCCAGCAGCCATGGACAGGGGGCAGGTGGCTACACCTTC. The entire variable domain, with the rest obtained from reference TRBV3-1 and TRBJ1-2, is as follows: DTAVSQTPKYLVTQMGNDKSIKCEQNLGHDTMYWYKQDSKKFLKIMFSYNNKELIINETVPNRFSPKSPDKAHLNLHINSLELGDSAVYFCASSHGQGAGGYTFGSGTRLTVV.

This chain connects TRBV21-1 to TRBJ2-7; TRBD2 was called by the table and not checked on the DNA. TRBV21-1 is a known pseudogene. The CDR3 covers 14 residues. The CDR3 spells CASIASGRSYEQYV. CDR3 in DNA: TGTGCCAGCATTGCTAGCGGGAGGTCCTACGAGCAGTACGTC.

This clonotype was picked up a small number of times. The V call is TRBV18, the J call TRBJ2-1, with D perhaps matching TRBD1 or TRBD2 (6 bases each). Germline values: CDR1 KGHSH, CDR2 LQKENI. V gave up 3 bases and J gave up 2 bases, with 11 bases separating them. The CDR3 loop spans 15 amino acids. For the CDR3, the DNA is TGTGCCAGCTCACCTCCAGGGGAGGCCTACAATGAGCAGTTCTTC. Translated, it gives CASSPPGEAYNEQFF.

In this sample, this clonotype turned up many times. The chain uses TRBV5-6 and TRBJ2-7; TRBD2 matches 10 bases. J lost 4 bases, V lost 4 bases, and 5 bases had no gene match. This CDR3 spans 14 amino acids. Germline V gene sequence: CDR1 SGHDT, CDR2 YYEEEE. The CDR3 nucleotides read TGTGCCAGCAGCCCGAGCGGGAGGGTTTACGAGCAGTACGTC. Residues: CASSPSGRVYEQYV.

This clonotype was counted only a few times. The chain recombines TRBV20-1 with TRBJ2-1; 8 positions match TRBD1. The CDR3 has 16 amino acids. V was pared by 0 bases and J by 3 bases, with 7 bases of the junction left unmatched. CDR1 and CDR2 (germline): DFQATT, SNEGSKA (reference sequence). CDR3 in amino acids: CSARDPARGRYNEQFF. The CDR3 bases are TGCAGTGCTAGAGATCCGGCCAGGGGGCGCTACAATGAGCAGTTCTTC.

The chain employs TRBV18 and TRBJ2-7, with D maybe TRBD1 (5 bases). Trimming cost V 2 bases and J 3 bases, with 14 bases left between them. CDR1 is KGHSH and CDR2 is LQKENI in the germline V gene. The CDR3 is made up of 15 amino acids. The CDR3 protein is CASSPRNQGDYEQYV. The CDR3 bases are TGTGCCAGCTCACCAAGGAATCAAGGGGACTACGAGCAGTACGTC.

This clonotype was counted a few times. CDR3 amino acids: CASSPEGYRDTEAFF. DNA for the CDR3: TGTGCCAGCAGCCCTGAGGGTTATCGGGACACTGAAGCTTTCTTT. The chain links TRBV12-3 or TRBV12-4 to TRBJ1-1; D unclear. The CDR3 loop spans 15 amino acids. The V and J ends lost 6 bases and 3 bases respectively, with 17 bases between them.

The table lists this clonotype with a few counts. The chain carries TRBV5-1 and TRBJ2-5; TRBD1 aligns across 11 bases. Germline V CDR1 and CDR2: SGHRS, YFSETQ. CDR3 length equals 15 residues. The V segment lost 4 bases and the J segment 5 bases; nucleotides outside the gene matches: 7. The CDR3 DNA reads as TGCGCCAGCAGCATGGACAGGGGGCTGGAGGAGACCCAGTACTTC. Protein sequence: CASSMDRGLEETQYF.

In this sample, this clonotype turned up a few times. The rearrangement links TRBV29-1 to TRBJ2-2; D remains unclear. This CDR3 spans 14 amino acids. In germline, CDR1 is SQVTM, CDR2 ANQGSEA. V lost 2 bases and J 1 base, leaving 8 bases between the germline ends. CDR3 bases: TGCAGCGTTGAATCCTCCTTGAACACCGGGGAGCTGTTTTTT. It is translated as CSVESSLNTGELFF.

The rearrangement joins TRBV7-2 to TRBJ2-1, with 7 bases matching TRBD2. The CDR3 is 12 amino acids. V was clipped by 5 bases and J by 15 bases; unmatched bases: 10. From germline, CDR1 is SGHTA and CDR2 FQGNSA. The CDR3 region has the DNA TGTGCCAGCAGCCAACAGGATAGCGGGTGGTTCTTC. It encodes CASSQQDSGWFF. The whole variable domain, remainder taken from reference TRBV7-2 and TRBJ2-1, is GAGVSQSPSNKVTEKGKDVELRCDPISGHTALYWYRQSLGQGLEFLIYFQGNSAPDKSGLPSDRFSAERTGGSVSTLTIQRTQQEDSAVYLCASSQQDSGWFFGPGTRLTVL.

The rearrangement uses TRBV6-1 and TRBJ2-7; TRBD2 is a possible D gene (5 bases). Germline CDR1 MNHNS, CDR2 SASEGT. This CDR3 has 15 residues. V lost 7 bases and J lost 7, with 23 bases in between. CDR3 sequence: CASTPRTGLGREQYV. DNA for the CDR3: TGTGCCAGCACCCCCCGGACGGGGTTGGGCAGAGAGCAGTACGTC.

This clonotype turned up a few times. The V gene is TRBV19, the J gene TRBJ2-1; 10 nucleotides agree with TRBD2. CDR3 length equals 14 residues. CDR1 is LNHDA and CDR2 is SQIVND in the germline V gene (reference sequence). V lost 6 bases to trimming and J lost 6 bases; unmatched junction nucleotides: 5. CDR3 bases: TGTGCCAGTAGGGAGCGGGAGGGCTCCAATGAGCAGTTCTTC. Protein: CASREREGSNEQFF.

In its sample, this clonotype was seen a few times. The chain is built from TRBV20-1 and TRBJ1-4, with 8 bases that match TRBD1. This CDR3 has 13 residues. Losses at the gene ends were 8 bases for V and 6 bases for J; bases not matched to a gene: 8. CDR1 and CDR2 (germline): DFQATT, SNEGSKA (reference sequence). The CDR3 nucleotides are TGCAGTTCTAAGGACAGGGCCCATGAAAAACTGTTTTTT. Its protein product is CSSKDRAHEKLFF.

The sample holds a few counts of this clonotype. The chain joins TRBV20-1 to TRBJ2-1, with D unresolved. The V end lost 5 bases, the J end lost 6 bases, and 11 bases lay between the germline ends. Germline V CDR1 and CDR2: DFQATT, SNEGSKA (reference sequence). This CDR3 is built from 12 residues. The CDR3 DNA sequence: TGCAGTGCTCTTACAATACTCAATGAGCAGTTCTTC. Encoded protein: CSALTILNEQFF.

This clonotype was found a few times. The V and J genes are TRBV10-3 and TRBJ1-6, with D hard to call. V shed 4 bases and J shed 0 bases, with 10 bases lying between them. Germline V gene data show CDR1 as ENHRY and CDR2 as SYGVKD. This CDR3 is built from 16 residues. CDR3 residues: CAISGGISSYNSPLHF. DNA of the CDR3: TGTGCCATCAGTGGAGGAATTAGCTCCTATAATTCACCCCTCCACTTT.

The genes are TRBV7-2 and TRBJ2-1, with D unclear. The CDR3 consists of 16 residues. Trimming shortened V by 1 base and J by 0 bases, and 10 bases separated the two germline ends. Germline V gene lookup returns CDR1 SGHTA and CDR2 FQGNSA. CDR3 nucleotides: TGTGCCAGCAGCTTAGATGTCGGTGGCTCCTACAATGAGCAGTTCTTC. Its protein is CASSLDVGGSYNEQFF.

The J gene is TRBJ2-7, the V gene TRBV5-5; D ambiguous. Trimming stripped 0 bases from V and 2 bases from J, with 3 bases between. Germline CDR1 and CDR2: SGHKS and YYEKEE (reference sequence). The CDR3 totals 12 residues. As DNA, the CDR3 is TGTGCCAGCAGCTTGGAAACCTACGAGCAGTACTTC. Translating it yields CASSLETYEQYF.

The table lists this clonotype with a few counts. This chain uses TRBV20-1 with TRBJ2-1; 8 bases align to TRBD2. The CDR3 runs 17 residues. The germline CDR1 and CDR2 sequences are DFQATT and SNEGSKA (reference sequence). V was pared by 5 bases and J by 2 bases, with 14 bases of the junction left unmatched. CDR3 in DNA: TGCAGTGCTGGGGGACAAACTAGCGGCCGAGCCTACAATGAGCAGTTCTTC. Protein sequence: CSAGGQTSGRAYNEQFF.

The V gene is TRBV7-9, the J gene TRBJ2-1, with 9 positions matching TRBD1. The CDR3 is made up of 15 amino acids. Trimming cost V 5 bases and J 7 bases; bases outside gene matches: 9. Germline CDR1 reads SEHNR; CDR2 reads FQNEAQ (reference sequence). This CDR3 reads CASSTGTGLENEQFF. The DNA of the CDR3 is TGTGCCAGCAGCACCGGGACAGGGCTTGAGAATGAGCAGTTCTTC.

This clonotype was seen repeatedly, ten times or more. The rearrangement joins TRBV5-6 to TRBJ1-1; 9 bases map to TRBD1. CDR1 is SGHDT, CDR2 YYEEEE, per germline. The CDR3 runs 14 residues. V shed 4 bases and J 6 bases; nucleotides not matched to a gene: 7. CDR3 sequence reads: CASSLRDRVPEAFF. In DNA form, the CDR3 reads TGTGCCAGCAGCCTAAGGGACAGGGTCCCTGAAGCTTTCTTT.

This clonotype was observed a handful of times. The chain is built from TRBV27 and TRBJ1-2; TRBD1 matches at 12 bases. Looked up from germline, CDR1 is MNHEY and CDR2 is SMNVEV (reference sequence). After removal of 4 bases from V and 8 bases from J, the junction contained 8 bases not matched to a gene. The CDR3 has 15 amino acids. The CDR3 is CASSSGTGGEGGYTF. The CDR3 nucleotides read TGTGCCAGCAGTTCCGGGACAGGGGGCGAGGGAGGCTACACCTTC.

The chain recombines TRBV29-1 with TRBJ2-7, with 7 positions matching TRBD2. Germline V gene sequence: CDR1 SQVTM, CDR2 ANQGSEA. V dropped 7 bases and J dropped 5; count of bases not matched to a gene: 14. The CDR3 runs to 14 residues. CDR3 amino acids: CSARGASGSHEQYF. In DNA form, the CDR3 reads TGCAGCGCCCGAGGGGCTAGCGGAAGCCACGAGCAGTACTTC.

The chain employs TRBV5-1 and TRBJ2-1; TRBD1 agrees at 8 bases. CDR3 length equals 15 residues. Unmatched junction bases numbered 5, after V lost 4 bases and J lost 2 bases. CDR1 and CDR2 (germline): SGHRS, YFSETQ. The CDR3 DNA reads TGCGCCAGCAGCACCCGGGACAGGACCTACAATGAGCAGTTCTTC. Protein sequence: CASSTRDRTYNEQFF.

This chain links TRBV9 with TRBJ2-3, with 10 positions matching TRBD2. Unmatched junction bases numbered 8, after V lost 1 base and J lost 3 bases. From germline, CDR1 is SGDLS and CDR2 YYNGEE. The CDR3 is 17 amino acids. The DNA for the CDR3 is TGTGCCAGCAGCGTACAATCCGCTAGCGGGAGTACAGATACGCAGTATTTT. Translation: CASSVQSASGSTDTQYF.

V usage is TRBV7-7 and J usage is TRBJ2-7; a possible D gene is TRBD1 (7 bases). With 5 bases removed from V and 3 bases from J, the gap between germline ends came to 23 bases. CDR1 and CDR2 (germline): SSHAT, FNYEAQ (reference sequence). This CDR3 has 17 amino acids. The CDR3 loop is CASSRDHRGLRNYEQYV. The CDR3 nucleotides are TGTGCCAGCAGCAGAGACCACAGGGGACTCCGGAACTACGAGCAGTACGTC.